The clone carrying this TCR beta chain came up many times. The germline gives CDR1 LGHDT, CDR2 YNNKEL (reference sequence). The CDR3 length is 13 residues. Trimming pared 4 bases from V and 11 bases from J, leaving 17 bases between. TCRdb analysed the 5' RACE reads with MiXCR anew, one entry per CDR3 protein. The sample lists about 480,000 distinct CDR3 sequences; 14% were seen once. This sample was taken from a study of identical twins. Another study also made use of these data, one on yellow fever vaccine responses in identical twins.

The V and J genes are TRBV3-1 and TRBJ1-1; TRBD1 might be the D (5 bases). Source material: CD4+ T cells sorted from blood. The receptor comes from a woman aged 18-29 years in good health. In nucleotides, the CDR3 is TGTGCCAGCAGCCCGACCGGGGGTTCGGAGGCTTTCTTT. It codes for CASSPTGGSEAFF.